These 21 T cell receptor beta chains originate from one sample sequenced in a study of blood T cell repertoires in COVID-19 (dated by TCRdb to the early 2020s). Libraries came from the immunoSEQ multiplex PCR assay. The table was pulled from immuneACCESS by TCRdb, which kept in-frame rearrangements only. Such tables lose some clones; where checked, under half of the loss comes from unresolved V genes, and the rest has no known cause. Recorded for this sample are about 74,000 clones; around 90% of them occurred a single time. The ten largest clones add up to less than 2% of the sample. The source material was peripheral blood. The receptors shown here come from a woman aged 80 or over with active or convalescent COVID-19.

The J gene is TRBJ1-3, the V gene TRBV5-1; D not certain. The CDR3 consists of 14 residues. Germline V lookup: CDR1 SGHRS, CDR2 YFSETQ. Trimming took off 4 bases at V and 0 bases at J, with 8 bases between the two ends. The CDR3 DNA reads as TGCGCCAGCAGCGAAGGGAGCTCTGGAAACACCATATATTTT. It is translated as CASSEGSSGNTIYF.

The rearrangement uses TRBV7-9 and TRBJ2-2; 8 bases map to TRBD1. The germline CDR1 and CDR2 sequences are SEHNR and FQNEAQ (reference sequence). The CDR3 is 17 amino acids. Germline trimming cut 5 bases from V and 6 bases from J; bases unmatched to any gene: 14. The CDR3 protein is CASSHSRTGLISGELFF. CDR3 bases: TGTGCCAGCAGCCATTCTAGGACAGGGTTAATTTCCGGGGAGCTGTTTTTT.

The rearrangement joins TRBV7-9 to TRBJ1-3, with D unclear. The V gene's germline CDR1 is SEHNR and CDR2 FQNEAQ (reference sequence). CDR3 length equals 16 residues. Trimming stripped 4 bases from V and 0 bases from J, with 13 bases between. The CDR3 bases are TGTGCCAGCAGCTCCTTCAAAGCCCGCTCTGGAAACACCATATATTTT. It codes for CASSSFKARSGNTIYF.

This chain links TRBV5-4 with TRBJ1-2, with 7 bases identical to TRBD1. This CDR3 is built from 12 residues. Trimming removed 4 bases from V and 7 bases from J; junction bases left unmatched: 4. Germline V gives CDR1 SGHNT, CDR2 YYREEE (reference sequence). CDR3 region: CASSRTGGGYTF. In nucleotides, the CDR3 is TGTGCCAGCAGCAGGACAGGAGGTGGCTACACCTTC.

The chain employs TRBV7-3 and TRBJ1-1; possibly TRBD1 for D (5 bases). Per germline, CDR1 SGHTA and CDR2 FQGTGA. The CDR3 runs to 14 residues. Trimming took off 5 bases at V and 1 base at J, with 11 bases between the two ends. The CDR3 region has the DNA TGTGCCAGCAGCCCAGGAGGGACGAACACTGAAGCTTTCTTT. This translates into CASSPGGTNTEAFF.

The V gene is TRBV11-2, the J gene TRBJ2-1; D uncertain. The CDR3 loop spans 15 amino acids. V dropped 8 bases and J dropped 0 bases, with 14 bases sitting between them. Germline lookup yields CDR1 SGHAT and CDR2 FQNNGV. CDR3 sequence: CASRDSESSYNEQFF. CDR3 sequence (DNA): TGTGCCAGCCGTGATAGTGAGAGCTCCTACAATGAGCAGTTCTTC. Variable domain in full (rest from reference TRBV11-2 and TRBJ2-1): EAGVAQSPRYKIIEKRQSVAFWCNPISGHATLYWYQQILGQGPKLLIQFQNNGVVDDSQLPKDRFSAERLKGVDSTLKIQPAKLEDSAVYLCASRDSESSYNEQFFGPGTRLTVL.

The chain links TRBV2 to TRBJ1-5; a possible D gene is TRBD1 (6 bases). The V and J ends lost 5 bases and 2 bases respectively, with 10 bases between them. Germline CDR1 reads SNHLY; CDR2 reads FYNNEI. The CDR3 runs to 14 residues. The CDR3 loop is CASSSRQGNQPQHF. In DNA, the CDR3 is TGTGCCAGCAGTTCGAGACAGGGCAATCAGCCCCAGCATTTT.

Regarding this clone: This sample also contains other DNA sequences that code for the same CDR3. V is TRBV7-2 and J is TRBJ2-7; 7 bases match TRBD1. The CDR3 extends over 14 amino acids. Germline CDR1 is SGHTA and CDR2 is FQGNSA. V gave up 5 bases and J gave up 6 bases; unmatched junction bases: 10. The CDR3: CASSPRQGAGEQYF. DNA for the CDR3: TGTGCCAGCAGCCCACGACAGGGAGCTGGCGAGCAGTACTTC. Together with reference TRBV7-2 and TRBJ2-7, the CDR3 gives the full variable domain: GAGVSQSPSNKVTEKGKDVELRCDPISGHTALYWYRQSLGQGLEFLIYFQGNSAPDKSGLPSDRFSAERTGGSVSTLTIQRTQQEDSAVYLCASSPRQGAGEQYFGPGTRLTVT.

As to this clone: The germline gene is not matched at one end of the junction; a read error may be the cause. This chain links TRBV7-7 with TRBJ2-1; D may be TRBD2 (6 bases). The CDR3 extends over 14 amino acids. Germline V gene sequence: CDR1 SSHAT, CDR2 FNYEAQ (reference sequence). The CDR3 loop is CASSRDSSYNEQFF. The DNA of the CDR3 is TGTGCTAGCAGCCGGGACTCTTCCTACAATGAGCAGTTCTTC. The variable domain in full, with the rest retrieved from reference TRBV7-7 and TRBJ2-1, is GAGVSQSPRYKVTKRGQDVTLRCDPISSHATLYWYQQALGQGPEFLTYFNYEAQPDKSGLPSDRFSAERPEGSISTLTIQRTEQRDSAMYRCASSRDSSYNEQFFGPGTRLTVL.

This rearrangement joins TRBV29-1 to TRBJ1-5; TRBD1 might be the D (5 bases). The ends were cut back, 7 bases at V and 3 bases at J, with 13 bases in the middle. CDR1 and CDR2 from the germline V gene are SQVTM and ANQGSEA. The CDR3 is 13 residues long. DNA of the CDR3: TGCAGCGCCCAAGACAGCTTCAATCAGCCCCAGCATTTT. It yields the protein CSAQDSFNQPQHF. Drawing the rest from reference TRBV29-1 and TRBJ1-5, the complete variable domain is SAVISQKPSRDICQRGTSLTIQCQVDSQVTMMFWYRQQPGQSLTLIATANQGSEATYESGFVIDKFPISRPNLTFSTLTVSNMSPEDSSIYLCSAQDSFNQPQHFGDGTRLSIL.

The CDR3 is CASSLAGGGDEQFF. CDR3 nucleotides: TGTGCCAGCTCACTGGCGGGAGGTGGGGATGAGCAGTTCTTC. V is TRBV18 and J is TRBJ2-1; 8 bases align to TRBD2. The CDR3 has 14 amino acids. Germline V gene lookup returns CDR1 KGHSH and CDR2 LQKENI. With V trimmed by 4 bases and J by 8 bases, 7 bases remained unmatched.

This clone has only a few counts. V and J are TRBV6-6 and TRBJ2-7; D gene unclear. This CDR3 comprises 11 residues. From germline, CDR1 is MNHNY and CDR2 SVGAGI (reference sequence). V lost 6 bases to trimming and J lost 4 bases, with 7 bases between them. In nucleotides, the CDR3 is TGTGCCAGCAGATTACAGTACGAGCAGTACTTC. The encoded protein is CASRLQYEQYF.

In this sample, this clone turned up once. The chain uses TRBV5-1 and TRBJ1-1; D unresolved. The length of the CDR3 is 16 residues. In germline, CDR1 is SGHRS, CDR2 YFSETQ. The V gene lost 0 bases and the J gene lost 1 base, with 13 bases spanning the gap. The CDR3: CASSLEVVGANTEAFF. The DNA for the CDR3 is TGCGCCAGCAGCTTGGAGGTGGTGGGCGCGAACACTGAAGCTTTCTTT.

This clone showed up just a few times. The chain couples TRBV9 to TRBJ2-3; 8 nucleotides agree with TRBD2. Per germline, CDR1 SGDLS and CDR2 YYNGEE. With 0 bases clipped from V and 5 bases from J, the junction kept 8 bases outside the gene matches. This CDR3 is built from 16 residues. CDR3 sequence: CASSVVGAGAQDTQYF. CDR3 bases: TGTGCCAGCAGCGTAGTAGGAGCGGGAGCCCAAGATACGCAGTATTTT.

The V and J genes are TRBV15 and TRBJ1-4; 7 bases line up with TRBD1. The CDR3 consists of 15 residues. With 2 bases clipped from V and 4 bases from J, the junction kept 4 bases outside the gene matches. Germline assignment: CDR1 LNHNV and CDR2 YYDKDF (reference sequence). The CDR3 spells CATSRIGQVNEKLFF. The CDR3 DNA reads TGTGCCACCAGCAGAATCGGACAGGTTAATGAAAAACTGTTTTTT. The full variable domain, its missing parts supplied by reference TRBV15 and TRBJ1-4, is DAMVIQNPRYQVTQFGKPVTLSCSQTLNHNVMYWYQQKSSQAPKLLFHYYDKDFNNEADTPDNFQSRRPNTSFCFLDIRSPGLGDTAMYLCATSRIGQVNEKLFFGSGTQLSVL.

The chain links TRBV2 to TRBJ2-2; 10 nucleotides align to TRBD2. Looked up from germline, CDR1 is SNHLY and CDR2 is FYNNEI. The CDR3 loop spans 14 amino acids. J gave up 6 bases and V 7 bases, and 5 bases lay outside the gene matches. CDR3: CASKERGGAGELFF. DNA for the CDR3: TGTGCCAGCAAGGAGCGGGGGGGCGCCGGGGAGCTGTTTTTT. Full variable domain (rest looked up from reference TRBV2 and TRBJ2-2): EPEVTQTPSHQVTQMGQEVILRCVPISNHLYFYWYRQILGQKVEFLVSFYNNEISEKSEIFDDQFSVERPDGSNFTLKIRSTKLEDSAMYFCASKERGGAGELFFGEGSRLTVL.

The CDR3 spells CASSPRLAGGPSNTGELFF. In DNA, the CDR3 is TGTGCCAGCAGCCCAAGACTAGCGGGGGGGCCGTCGAACACCGGGGAGCTGTTTTTT. This chain links TRBV9 with TRBJ2-2; 14 bases line up with TRBD2. The CDR3 totals 19 residues. Germline lookup yields CDR1 SGDLS and CDR2 YYNGEE. V shed 4 bases, J shed 0 bases, and the junction held 8 bases outside the gene matches.

J is TRBJ2-1 and V is TRBV10-1, with D tentatively TRBD2 (6 bases). Germline V gene data show CDR1 as WNHNN and CDR2 as SYGVQD (reference sequence). Trimming removed 8 bases from V and 4 bases from J, with 12 bases in between. The CDR3 has 13 residues. DNA for the CDR3: TGCGCCAGCGGGATCGGGGGATACAATGAGCAGTTCTTC. This translates into CASGIGGYNEQFF.

This rearrangement joins TRBV7-8 to TRBJ2-7, with D possibly being TRBD1 (6 bases). V was pared by 7 bases and J by 1 base, with 17 bases between. Per the germline V gene, CDR1 is SGHVS and CDR2 is FQNEAQ. This CDR3 is 15 amino acids long. The CDR3 loop is CASTPQGGLSYEQYF. CDR3 DNA sequence: TGTGCCAGCACCCCACAGGGCGGTTTATCCTACGAGCAGTACTTC.

The V gene is TRBV7-9, the J gene TRBJ1-1; D not resolved. Germline V gene lookup returns CDR1 SEHNR and CDR2 FQNEAQ (reference sequence). This CDR3 has 14 residues. Trimming cost V 1 base and J 1 base, with 7 bases left between them. The CDR3 DNA reads TGTGCCAGCAGCTTAGGACGGGGGAACACTGAAGCTTTCTTT. It encodes CASSLGRGNTEAFF.

The V call is TRBV7-9, the J call TRBJ1-5; TRBD1 is a possible D gene (5 bases). Deletions cut 9 bases from V and 0 bases from J, with 12 bases between. Germline V gene data show CDR1 as SEHNR and CDR2 as FQNEAQ (reference sequence). The CDR3 sequence is 14 residues long. CDR3 protein: CARVGHVSNQPQHF. The CDR3, as DNA: TGTGCCAGGGTAGGACACGTTAGCAATCAGCCCCAGCATTTT.